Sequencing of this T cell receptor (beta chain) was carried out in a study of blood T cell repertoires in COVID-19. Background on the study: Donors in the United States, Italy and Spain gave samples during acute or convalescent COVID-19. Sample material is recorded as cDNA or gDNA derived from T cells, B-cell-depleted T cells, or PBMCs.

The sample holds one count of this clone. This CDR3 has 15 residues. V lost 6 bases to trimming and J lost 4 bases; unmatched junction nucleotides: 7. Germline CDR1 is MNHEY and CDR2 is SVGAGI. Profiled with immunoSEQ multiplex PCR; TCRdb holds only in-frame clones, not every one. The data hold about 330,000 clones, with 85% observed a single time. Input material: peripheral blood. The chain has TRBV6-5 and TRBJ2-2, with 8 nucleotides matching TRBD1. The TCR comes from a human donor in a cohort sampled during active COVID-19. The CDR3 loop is CASSSGTGRTGELFF. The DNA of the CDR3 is TGTGCCAGCAGCTCCGGGACAGGCCGCACCGGGGAGCTGTTTTTT.